The source of this T cell receptor beta chain is a study of T cell responses to AZD1222 COVID-19 vaccine. Overall study results and limits: The donor group comprised mostly white British people and more females; the analysis possibly underestimated clonal diversity. There were vaccine-associated CD4 TCRs across spike, dominant at 160-218 and 743-854.

Some clones are missing from TCRdb's copy, which holds only in-frame ones; the method was immunoSEQ multiplex PCR. Of 100,000 or so clones listed, about 88% were seen once; the top ten hold roughly 5%. Pooled together were second doses at about 4 or about 12 weeks. The CDR3 spans 10 residues. This clone was seen a handful of times. Its antigen is currently unknown. This sequence joins TRBV21-1 and TRBJ1-1. TRBV21-1 is shown as a pseudogene. The origin of this receptor is an adult who received the AZD1222 COVID-19 vaccine. The material was peripheral blood, obtained 28 days after the second AZD1222 dose. The CDR3 loop reads CASNSGRAFF. As DNA, the CDR3 is TGTGCCAGCAACTCGGGACGTGCTTTCTTT.